The source of this T cell receptor beta chain is a study of blood T cell repertoires in COVID-19. Overall study: Sample material is recorded as cDNA or gDNA derived from T cells, B-cell-depleted T cells, or PBMCs.

Patients in Seattle were enrolled during active infection, then followed longitudinally. V gave up 7 bases and J gave up 2 bases; unmatched junction bases: 10. Germline V lookup: CDR1 LGHNT, CDR2 FRNRAP. The CDR3 is 15 amino acids. TCRdb's copy holds only in-frame clones and misses some; the assay was immunoSEQ multiplex PCR. The sample includes roughly 240,000 clones, roughly 85% of them seen just once. This chain connects TRBV12-5 to TRBJ2-7; TRBD2 agrees at 8 bases. Sequenced sample: peripheral blood. The sequence derives from a man aged 50-60 years with COVID-19, enrolled during active disease. CDR3 sequence (DNA): TGTGCTAGTGCTAGGGCCAGCGGGGGAGCCTACGAGCAGTACTTC. Its protein is CASARASGGAYEQYF.